A single sample gave rise to the 30 T cell receptor beta chains below, sequenced in a study of T cell changes during pregnancy in multiple sclerosis. Generated by immunoSEQ multiplex PCR, the TCRdb table keeps only in-frame clones and is missing some. The sample consists of approximately 33,000 clones, approximately 86% of them appearing once. The sample was CD4+ T cells from peripheral blood mononuclear cells, taken in the first trimester of pregnancy. These receptors were taken from a female donor in good health, enrolled as a control in a pregnancy study.

The chain combines TRBV19 with TRBJ2-1, with 7 bases fitting TRBD1. V shed 4 bases, J shed 2 bases, and the junction held 5 bases outside the gene matches. The CDR3 has 15 amino acids. Germline V gene lookup returns CDR1 LNHDA and CDR2 SQIVND (reference sequence). DNA of the CDR3: TGTGCCAGTAGTACCCGGGACAGTGCCTACAATGAGCAGTTCTTC. Its protein product is CASSTRDSAYNEQFF.

The rearrangement joins TRBV11-1 to TRBJ1-6; no firm D call. The CDR3 is made up of 13 amino acids. Between the trimmed V and J ends, which lost 1 base and 7 bases, there was a span of 5 bases. Germline CDR1 is SGHAT and CDR2 is FQDESV (reference sequence). The CDR3 nucleotides read TGTGCCAGCAGCTTAGTTCTGAATTCACCCCTCCACTTT. This sequence encodes CASSLVLNSPLHF.

This chain joins TRBV4-1 and TRBJ1-1; D is unclear. Germline-derived CDR1 and CDR2 are MGHRA and YSYEKL. The V end was cut by 1 base, the J end by 2 bases, with 17 bases between. The CDR3 has 17 residues. CDR3 coding DNA: TGCGCCAGCAGCCAAGGTGCCTGGGAGAAGGAAAACACTGAAGCTTTCTTT. It is translated as CASSQGAWEKENTEAFF.

The J gene is TRBJ2-2, the V gene TRBV7-2; the match to TRBD2 covers 8 bases. Germline V gene sequence: CDR1 SGHTA, CDR2 FQGNSA. V lost 3 bases to trimming and J lost 4 bases; unmatched junction nucleotides: 4. This CDR3 region has 15 residues. The chain's CDR3 is CASSLVAGGTGELFF. CDR3 coding DNA: TGTGCCAGCAGCTTGGTGGCGGGAGGCACCGGGGAGCTGTTTTTT.

The chain links TRBV27 to TRBJ1-4; TRBD1 aligns across 7 bases. The CDR3 is made up of 20 amino acids. Germline-derived CDR1 and CDR2 are MNHEY and SMNVEV (reference sequence). The V and J ends lost 3 bases and 0 bases, in that order; junction bases with no gene match: 16. CDR3: CASSFLPWTGGLATNEKLFF. The CDR3 DNA reads as TGTGCCAGCAGTTTCTTACCCTGGACAGGCGGACTTGCAACTAATGAAAAACTGTTTTTT.

This clone appeared once. The rearrangement joins TRBV9 to TRBJ2-1, with D possibly matching TRBD2 (6 bases). Trimming left V 2 bases short and J 0 bases short, with 15 bases between. The CDR3 is 17 amino acids. Per the germline V gene, CDR1 is SGDLS and CDR2 is YYNGEE. The CDR3 here is CASSVSRNGGSYNEQFF. DNA for the CDR3: TGTGCCAGCAGCGTTTCGCGAAACGGGGGCTCCTACAATGAGCAGTTCTTC.

As DNA, the CDR3 is TGTGCCAGCTCACGGGACAACTCCTACGAGCAGTACTTC. This sequence encodes CASSRDNSYEQYF. This sequence joins TRBV18 and TRBJ2-7; a possible D gene is TRBD1 (6 bases). The CDR3 runs to 13 residues. Trimming removed 4 bases at V and 0 bases at J, with 7 bases between. Germline V gene sequence: CDR1 KGHSH, CDR2 LQKENI.

The CDR3 DNA is TGTGCCAGCAGCCCCCATCGGAGACTAGCGACAGATACGCAGTATTTT. This translates into CASSPHRRLATDTQYF. The rearrangement links TRBV9 to TRBJ2-3, with TRBD2 matching over 8 bases. J lost 3 bases, V lost 4 bases, and 10 bases had no gene match. Germline lookup yields CDR1 SGDLS and CDR2 YYNGEE. This CDR3 region has 16 residues.

The CDR3: CASSSGTSGGYNEQFF. For the CDR3, the DNA is TGTGCCAGCAGTTCCGGGACTAGCGGGGGGTACAATGAGCAGTTCTTC. The rearrangement links TRBV5-4 to TRBJ2-1, with 15 bases lining up with TRBD2. The V gene end was trimmed by 5 bases and the J gene end by 4 bases; junction bases not matched to a gene: 4. Germline V gives CDR1 SGHNT, CDR2 YYREEE (reference sequence). CDR3 size: 16 residues.

V and J are TRBV30 and TRBJ2-1; TRBD1 is a possible D gene (5 bases). V was clipped by 2 bases and J by 4 bases, with 9 bases between them. Germline V gene sequence: CDR1 GTSNPN, CDR2 SVGIG (reference sequence). The CDR3 is 13 residues long. CDR3 sequence: CAWSLAGYNEQFF. The CDR3 coding sequence is TGTGCCTGGAGTTTGGCAGGGTACAATGAGCAGTTCTTC.

The CDR3 region has the DNA TGCGCCAGCAGATCGGACAGGGTGGATGGCTACACCTTC. Encoded protein: CASRSDRVDGYTF. This sequence joins TRBV5-1 and TRBJ1-2, with TRBD1 identical over 8 bases. The CDR3 sequence is 13 residues long. Germline-derived CDR1 and CDR2 are SGHRS and YFSETQ. V gave up 5 bases and J gave up 6 bases; unmatched junction bases: 6.

This rearrangement joins TRBV7-9 to TRBJ1-3; unclear D gene. Germline CDR1 is SEHNR and CDR2 is FQNEAQ (reference sequence). V lost 5 bases, J lost 0 bases, and 8 bases lay in between. The CDR3 has 14 residues. CDR3 region: CASSAGGSGNTIYF. CDR3 bases: TGTGCCAGCAGCGCCGGAGGCTCTGGAAACACCATATATTTT.

The genes are TRBV9 and TRBJ2-5; 9 nucleotides agree with TRBD1. J gave up 3 bases and V 0 bases, and 0 bases lay outside the gene matches. This CDR3 contains 14 residues. Germline V gene lookup returns CDR1 SGDLS and CDR2 YYNGEE. CDR3 bases: TGTGCCAGCAGCGTAGGGACAGGGGAAGAGACCCAGTACTTC. Protein product: CASSVGTGEETQYF.

This clone has a handful of counts. The V and J genes are TRBV7-8 and TRBJ1-1, with 8 bases fitting TRBD1. The CDR3 runs 12 residues. From germline, CDR1 is SGHVS and CDR2 FQNEAQ. J lost 10 bases, V lost 3 bases, and 4 bases had no gene match. CDR3: CASSFDRGLAFF. The DNA of the CDR3 is TGTGCCAGCAGCTTTGACAGGGGATTAGCTTTCTTT.

The chain links TRBV7-2 to TRBJ2-6; 9 bases match TRBD1. Per germline, CDR1 SGHTA and CDR2 FQGNSA. The trim removed 3 bases at V and 3 bases at J, leaving 3 bases unmatched. There are 16 residues in the CDR3. The CDR3 coding sequence is TGTGCCAGCAGCTTGACAGGGGGAGGTGGGGCCAACGTCCTGACTTTC. Amino acids: CASSLTGGGGANVLTF.

The chain has TRBV2 and TRBJ2-5; weak D call: TRBD2 (6 bases). CDR1 SNHLY and CDR2 FYNNEI come from the germline V gene. The V and J ends lost 10 bases and 2 bases respectively, with 14 bases between them. CDR3 length: 13 residues. As DNA, the CDR3 is TGTGCCATCAGGATAGCGGAACAAGAGACCCAGTACTTC. Translated, it gives CAIRIAEQETQYF.

The chain has TRBV6-7 and TRBJ1-1; perhaps TRBD1 as D (6 bases). TRBV6-7 is marked as an open reading frame, function uncertain. This CDR3 has 16 amino acids. Trimming took 9 bases from V and 5 from J, leaving 25 bases between them. The CDR3 nucleotides are TGTGCCAGTTGTGGGGGGGGCCCTAAAGCGGGGACTGAAGCTTTCTTT. This codes for CASCGGGPKAGTEAFF.

The table lists this clone with a count of one. V and J are TRBV6-5 and TRBJ2-7; 12 positions agree with TRBD1. J was trimmed by 6 bases and V by 6 bases; bases with no gene match: 3. CDR1 and CDR2 from the germline V gene are MNHEY and SVGAGI. CDR3 length equals 13 residues. CDR3 amino acids: CASRGQGAIEQYF. The CDR3 DNA sequence: TGTGCCAGCAGGGGACAGGGGGCGATCGAGCAGTACTTC.

The chain is built from TRBV5-1 and TRBJ2-4; D is uncertain. The germline CDR1 and CDR2 sequences are SGHRS and YFSETQ. V dropped 5 bases and J dropped 2 bases, with 8 bases sitting between them. This CDR3 spans 13 amino acids. As DNA, the CDR3 is TGCGCCAGCAGGAGAGGATCCAAAAACATTCAGTACTTC. It encodes CASRRGSKNIQYF.

The V and J genes are TRBV18 and TRBJ2-5; 9 bases are shared with TRBD1. The J call may be mistaken, given a closer DNA end match to TRBJ2-7. Germline V gene lookup returns CDR1 KGHSH and CDR2 LQKENI. This CDR3 comprises 14 residues. This CDR3 is CASSPGQGWNEQYF. As DNA, the CDR3 is TGTGCCAGCTCACCGGGACAGGGTTGGAACGAGCAGTACTTC.

V and J are TRBV5-1 and TRBJ2-5; 8 bases are shared with TRBD1. V lost 2 bases to trimming and J lost 3 bases; unmatched junction nucleotides: 3. Germline V lookup: CDR1 SGHRS, CDR2 YFSETQ. This CDR3 region has 14 residues. For the CDR3, the DNA is TGCGCCAGCAGCTTTCCACAGGGGGAAGAGACCCAGTACTTC. Translated: CASSFPQGEETQYF.

This chain links TRBV29-1 with TRBJ1-5; D not resolved. Germline V gene sequence: CDR1 SQVTM, CDR2 ANQGSEA. The CDR3 loop spans 14 amino acids. The germline V and J ends were trimmed by 6 bases and 0 bases, with 12 bases remaining between them. The CDR3 loop reads CSVKFTASNQPQHF. CDR3 nucleotide sequence: TGCAGCGTGAAATTCACAGCTAGCAATCAGCCCCAGCATTTT.

CDR3 sequence (DNA): TGTGCCAGCAGCCTCCGGACAGGGAGCCTTAACACCATATATTTT. This translates into CASSLRTGSLNTIYF. The chain has TRBV16 and TRBJ1-3; 8 bases agree with TRBD1. This CDR3 has 15 residues. CDR1 is KGHSY, CDR2 FQNENV, per germline. V shed 4 bases and J 7 bases; nucleotides not matched to a gene: 9.

J is TRBJ2-1 and V is TRBV10-3; TRBD1 is a possible D gene (5 bases). Between the trimmed V and J ends, which lost 6 bases and 6 bases, there was a span of 12 bases. The germline gives CDR1 ENHRY, CDR2 SYGVKD. The CDR3 is 13 amino acids. The CDR3 sequence is CAIRPGFGNEQFF. The CDR3, as DNA: TGTGCCATCAGGCCAGGGTTCGGCAATGAGCAGTTCTTC.

The chain couples TRBV5-6 to TRBJ1-5; 11 nucleotides line up with TRBD1. The germline V gene has CDR1 SGHDT and CDR2 YYEEEE. The CDR3 covers 15 residues. The V gene end was trimmed by 3 bases and the J gene end by 9 bases; junction bases not matched to a gene: 8. DNA of the CDR3: TGTGCCAGCAGCTCCGGGACAGGGGGTCCGGGGCCCCAGCATTTT. It yields the protein CASSSGTGGPGPQHF.

This chain connects TRBV2 to TRBJ2-3; 13 bases are a match to TRBD2. CDR3 length: 16 residues. The germline CDR1 and CDR2 sequences are SNHLY and FYNNEI. After removal of 6 bases from V and 7 bases from J, the junction contained 10 bases not matched to a gene. The CDR3 coding sequence is TGTGCCAGCAGCCCGCAACTAGCGGGGGGGCTATATACGCAGTATTTT. Its protein is CASSPQLAGGLYTQYF.

The CDR3 loop reads CASSPRRGNTGELFF. Here the CDR3 DNA reads TGTGCCAGCAGCCCGCGGCGTGGGAACACCGGGGAGCTGTTTTTT. The rearrangement uses TRBV7-2 and TRBJ2-2; D is unclear. This CDR3 comprises 15 residues. CDR1 is SGHTA, CDR2 FQGNSA, per germline. V was shortened by 5 bases and J by 1 base, with 11 bases between the two germline ends. The whole variable domain, remainder taken from reference TRBV7-2 and TRBJ2-2, is GAGVSQSPSNKVTEKGKDVELRCDPISGHTALYWYRQSLGQGLEFLIYFQGNSAPDKSGLPSDRFSAERTGGSVSTLTIQRTQQEDSAVYLCASSPRRGNTGELFFGEGSRLTVL.

The chain links TRBV7-9 to TRBJ2-1; 10 positions agree with TRBD2. Trimming cost V 0 bases and J 10 bases; bases outside gene matches: 15. Germline CDR1 is SEHNR and CDR2 is FQNEAQ (reference sequence). The CDR3 covers 18 residues. As DNA, the CDR3 is TGTGCCAGCAGCTTAGCGTGGGCGGGGCTAGCGGGGGCCGACGAGCAGTTCTTC. The encoded protein is CASSLAWAGLAGADEQFF. The variable domain in full, with the rest retrieved from reference TRBV7-9 and TRBJ2-1, is DTGVSQNPRHKITKRGQNVTFRCDPISEHNRLYWYRQTLGQGPEFLTYFQNEAQLEKSRLLSDRFSAERPKGSFSTLEIQRTEQGDSAMYLCASSLAWAGLAGADEQFFGPGTRLTVL.

V gene TRBV7-2 combines with J gene TRBJ1-1; no reliable D call. CDR1 SGHTA and CDR2 FQGNSA come from the germline V gene. V was cut by 5 bases and J by 5 bases, with 18 bases left in between. This CDR3 has 15 amino acids. The CDR3 loop is CASSLRRDTGTEAFF. CDR3 bases: TGTGCCAGCAGCCTAAGACGTGATACGGGGACTGAAGCTTTCTTT.

Comment on this clone: Additional DNA sequences in this sample encode the identical CDR3. This sequence joins TRBV7-3 and TRBJ1-6, with a tentative D call TRBD1 (5 bases). The germline V and J ends were trimmed by 3 bases and 9 bases, with 12 bases remaining between them. Germline CDR1 SGHTA, CDR2 FQGTGA. The CDR3 length is 14 residues. In DNA form, the CDR3 reads TGTGCCAGCAGCTTTGACAGTATCTCTTCACCCCTCCACTTT. Translation gives CASSFDSISSPLHF.